This TCR beta chain was identified in a study of molecular identifiers for immune sequencing clone quantification (dated 2018 in TCRdb). Study-level background: For a replicate experiment, RNA from approximately 20,000 or 98,000 naive CD8 T cells was divided into five aliquots, and four of the five aliquots were sequenced. This methods study benchmarked molecular-identifier clustering-based TCR repertoire sequencing (MIDCIRS) and TCR RNA copy counting, using CD8 T cells to do so. On the study overall, not on this receptor specifically: Without barcode sub-clustering, chimeric consensus sequences inflated TCR diversity; chimeras reached as high as 47%. The sizes of highly expanded clones could end up underestimated when identical TCR molecules share a barcode. Clones above 20 RNA copies held over 97% of molecules in CMV-specific effector cells but under 1% in naive cells. Modeling gave about 3.2 recovered TCR RNA copies per cell versus 8 to 10 by digital PCR, implying about 30% capture efficiency. The naive libraries included spiked-in Jurkat TCR RNA (roughly nine copies' worth), and this RNA is not part of the donor repertoire. Spiked-in Jurkat TCR RNA equal to a single cell's worth was reported to be detectable even within one million naive CD8 T cells.

This clonotype has more than one count but fewer than ten. Its antigen is currently not known. Per-base quality was not reported, and no clone a single base away is much larger than it. Library method: PCR. For sequencing, an Illumina HiSeq 4000 was employed. Preparation of bulk TCR libraries followed a previously described approach, with the TCR primers listed in Table S5. The Qiagen AllPrep DNA/RNA kit was used to purify total RNA. Before analysis, reads from multiple sequencing runs of the same library were pooled. The original methods were these. Only reads with exact TCR constant sequence were kept, trimmed to 150 nt, and grouped by their 12-nt molecular barcodes. Reads within each barcode group were sub-clustered using a 15% Levenshtein threshold, and quality-weighted consensus sequences were constructed for each RNA molecule. Non-functional sequences were filtered out, along with any lower-count sequence sitting one edit away from another sequence. Barcode sub-clusters with fewer than 20% of the maximum read count were removed, based on fitting two negative binomial distributions. Using fastp trimming at Q25 and MiXCR clonotype assembly, TCRdb reanalyzed the public sequencing data and kept in-frame beta chains. Rows are combined by CDR3 protein, so each entry shows the most common genes and DNA. What appears here as the V and J calls and clone size reflects TCRdb's work, not the paper's. Counted in this sample were more than 60,000 distinct CDR3 sequences; less than 20% of them appeared once. Approximately 1.6% of the sample is in the top ten clones.

From the cysteine through the phenylalanine, the CDR3 covers 15 amino acids. The DNA shown is the 45-base CDR3, in frame from base 1. At the junction V is shortened by 0 bases and J by 4 bases; bases outside the gene matches: 6. Looking up the germline V gene (reference sequence) yields CDR1 DFQATT and CDR2 SNEGSKA. Libraries of naive CD8 T cells were generated from roughly 20,000 to 1,000,000 sorted cells, with 10%, 30% or 50% of the purified RNA used. Naive CD8 T cells, defined as CD8+CD4-CCR7+CD45RA+, were FACS-sorted into RLT Plus buffer on a BD FACSAria II. Detection sensitivity was tested by spiking Jurkat RNA equal to roughly nine TCR copies' worth into samples containing roughly 17,000-1,100,000 naive CD8 T cells. CD8 T cells were enriched with RosetteSep CD8+ T Cell Enrichment Cocktail and Ficoll-Paque, followed by ACK red cell lysis.

This receptor chain uses TRBV20-1 and TRBJ2-1, and 7 junction bases match TRBD2. The receptor was isolated from a human donor in good health. Some libraries in this study had Jurkat cell RNA spiked in. Sequencing used naive CD8+ T cells from blood, with Jurkat cell RNA spiked in. The sample's cell subset or site label is to be understood as: FACS-sorted CD8+CD4-CCR7+CD45RA+ naive T cells. The DNA sequence is TGCAGTGCTAGAGATGGGGCTAGCGGATACAATGAGCAGTTCTTC. Translated, it gives CSARDGASGYNEQFF.